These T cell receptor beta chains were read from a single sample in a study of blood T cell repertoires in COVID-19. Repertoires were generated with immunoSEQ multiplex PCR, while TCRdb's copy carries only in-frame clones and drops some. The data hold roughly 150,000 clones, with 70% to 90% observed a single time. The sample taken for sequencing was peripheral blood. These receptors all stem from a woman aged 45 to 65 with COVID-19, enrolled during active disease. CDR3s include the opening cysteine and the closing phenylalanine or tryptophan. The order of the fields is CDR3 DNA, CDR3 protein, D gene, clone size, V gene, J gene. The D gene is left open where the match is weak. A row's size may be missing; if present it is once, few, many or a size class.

DNA: TGTGCCAGTTCTTCGACTAGCGTGACCTACAATGAGCAGTTCTTC; CDR3: CASSSTSVTYNEQFF; D: TRBD2; size: -; V: TRBV7-2; J: TRBJ2-1
DNA: TGTGCCAGCAGCCCAGGACAGGGTAGGGATGGCTACACCTTC; CDR3: CASSPGQGRDGYTF; D: TRBD1; size: -; V: TRBV7-3; J: TRBJ1-2
DNA: TGTGCCAGCAGTTCCGGACAGGCTTGGAACACTGAAGCTTTCTTT; CDR3: CASSSGQAWNTEAFF; D: TRBD1; size: -; V: TRBV28; J: TRBJ1-1
DNA: TGTGCCAGTAGTGATACAGGGCAGGGCCAGCCCCAGCATTTT; CDR3: CASSDTGQGQPQHF; D: -; size: -; V: TRBV19; J: TRBJ1-5
DNA: TGTGCCAGCAGCTACCTACAGGGGAATGGCTACACCTTC; CDR3: CASSYLQGNGYTF; D: TRBD1; size: -; V: TRBV6-5; J: TRBJ1-2
DNA: TGTGCCAGCTCACCACCCGAGTATGGCTACACCTTC; CDR3: CASSPPEYGYTF; D: -; size: -; V: TRBV18; J: TRBJ1-2
DNA: TGTGCCAGCAGGAAGGACATGAGTTATAATTCACCCCTCTACTTT; CDR3: CASRKDMSYNSPLYF; D: -; size: -; V: TRBV4-2; J: TRBJ1-6
DNA: TGTGCCAGCAGCTTAGGGGCCTTAAGAGGGGAGACCCAGTACTTC; CDR3: CASSLGALRGETQYF; D: -; size: -; V: TRBV7-6; J: TRBJ2-5
DNA: TGTGCCAGCAGTTCCCGTGGGGGGAATGGCTACACCTTC; CDR3: CASSSRGGNGYTF; D: -; size: once; V: TRBV6-2/TRBV6-3; J: TRBJ1-2
DNA: TGCGCCAGCGTCCTGACTAGCGGGGTCGCAGATACGCAGTATTTT; CDR3: CASVLTSGVADTQYF; D: TRBD2; size: -; V: TRBV10-2; J: TRBJ2-3
DNA: TGCGCCAGCAGCTTGCAGGGGATCAACGAGCAGTACTTC; CDR3: CASSLQGINEQYF; D: -; size: -; V: TRBV5-1; J: TRBJ2-7
DNA: TGTGCCAGCAGCTTAGGCAGGGAAAACACCATATATTTT; CDR3: CASSLGRENTIYF; D: -; size: few; V: TRBV11-2; J: TRBJ1-3
DNA: TGTGCCAGCAGCCAAGTGGGCAGGGACTCTGGAAACACCATATATTTT; CDR3: CASSQVGRDSGNTIYF; D: -; size: -; V: TRBV3-1/TRBV3-2; J: TRBJ1-3
DNA: TGTGCCAGCAGCGCATCGACAGGGGGAAATTCACCCCTCCACTTT; CDR3: CASSASTGGNSPLHF; D: TRBD1; size: few; V: TRBV9; J: TRBJ1-6
DNA: TGTGCCACCAGCAGGACCGGGACAGGAACCCGGCGGGGAAACACCATATATTTT; CDR3: CATSRTGTGTRRGNTIYF; D: TRBD1; size: -; V: TRBV15; J: TRBJ1-3
DNA: TGTGCCAGCAGCCCGGCGCGTCCCGGGGGTTTTGAGCAGTACTTC; CDR3: CASSPARPGGFEQYF; D: -; size: -; V: TRBV3-1/TRBV3-2; J: TRBJ2-7
DNA: TGTGCCAGCAGTCCCTCAGGGGTTAACTATGGCTACACCTTC; CDR3: CASSPSGVNYGYTF; D: -; size: -; V: TRBV28; J: TRBJ1-2